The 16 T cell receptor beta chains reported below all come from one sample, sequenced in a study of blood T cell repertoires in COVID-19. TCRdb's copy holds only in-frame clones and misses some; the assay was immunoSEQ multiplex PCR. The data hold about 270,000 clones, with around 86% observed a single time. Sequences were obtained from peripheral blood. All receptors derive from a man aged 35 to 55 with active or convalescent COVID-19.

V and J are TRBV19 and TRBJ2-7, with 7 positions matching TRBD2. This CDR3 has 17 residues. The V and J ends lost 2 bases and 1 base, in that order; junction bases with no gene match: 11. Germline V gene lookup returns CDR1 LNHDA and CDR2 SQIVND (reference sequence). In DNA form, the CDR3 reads TGTGCCAGTAGTATATCGGTTGGGCGGGAGATATCCTACGAGCAGTACTTC. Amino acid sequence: CASSISVGREISYEQYF.

The CDR3 is CASSQSTLRGSRNTQYF. CDR3 nucleotide sequence: TGTGCCAGCAGCCAAAGCACGCTGCGCGGGAGTAGAAATACGCAGTATTTT. This sequence joins TRBV3-1 (or the pseudogene TRBV3-2) and TRBJ2-3; 7 bases line up with TRBD2. V lost 2 bases to trimming and J lost 7 bases; unmatched junction nucleotides: 15. This CDR3 has 17 residues. Germline V gene data show CDR1 as LGHDT and CDR2 as YNNKEL (reference sequence).

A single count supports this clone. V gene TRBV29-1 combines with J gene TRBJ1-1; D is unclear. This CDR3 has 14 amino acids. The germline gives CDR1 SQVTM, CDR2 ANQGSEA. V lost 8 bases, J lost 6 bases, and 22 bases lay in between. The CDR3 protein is CSSPVGEMGSEAFF. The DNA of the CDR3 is TGCAGCTCCCCCGTCGGGGAAATGGGCTCTGAAGCTTTCTTT.

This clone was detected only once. In nucleotides, the CDR3 is TGTGCCAGCAGCCCACAGGTAGACAGTTTCGAAGAAAAACTGTTTTTT. As protein: CASSPQVDSFEEKLFF. The chain carries TRBV5-5 and TRBJ1-4, with D tentatively TRBD1 (5 bases). V lost 4 bases, J lost 8 bases, and 21 bases lay in between. The CDR3 contains 16 residues. Germline CDR1 and CDR2: SGHKS and YYEKEE (reference sequence).

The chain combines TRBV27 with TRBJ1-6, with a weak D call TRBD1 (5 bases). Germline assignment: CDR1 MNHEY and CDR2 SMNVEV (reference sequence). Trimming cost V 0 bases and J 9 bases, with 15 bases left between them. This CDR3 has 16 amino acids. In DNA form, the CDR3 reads TGTGCCAGCAGTTTATCCACAAGGGGTAAAGTTTCACCCCTCCACTTT. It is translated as CASSLSTRGKVSPLHF.

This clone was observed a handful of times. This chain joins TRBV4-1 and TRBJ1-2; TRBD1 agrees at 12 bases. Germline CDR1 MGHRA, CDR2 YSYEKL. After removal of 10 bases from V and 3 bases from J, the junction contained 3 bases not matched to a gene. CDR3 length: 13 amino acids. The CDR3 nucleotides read TGCGCCACCGGGACAGGGGGCGACTATGGCTACACCTTC. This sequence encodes CATGTGGDYGYTF.

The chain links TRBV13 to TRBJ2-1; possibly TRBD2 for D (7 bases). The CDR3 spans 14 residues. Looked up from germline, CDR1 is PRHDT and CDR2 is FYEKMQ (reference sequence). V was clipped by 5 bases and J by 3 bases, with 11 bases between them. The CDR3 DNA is TGTGCCAGCAGCATCGGGGGGCTCTACAATGAGCAGTTCTTC. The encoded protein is CASSIGGLYNEQFF. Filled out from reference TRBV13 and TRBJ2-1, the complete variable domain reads AAGVIQSPRHLIKEKRETATLKCYPIPRHDTVYWYQQGPGQDPQFLISFYEKMQSDKGSIPDRFSAQQFSDYHSELNMSSLELGDSALYFCASSIGGLYNEQFFGPGTRLTVL.

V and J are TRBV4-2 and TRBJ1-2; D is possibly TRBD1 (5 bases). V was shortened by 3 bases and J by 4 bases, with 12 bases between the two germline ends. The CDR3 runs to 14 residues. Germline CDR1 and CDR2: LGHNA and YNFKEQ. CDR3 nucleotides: TGTGCCAGCAGCCAGGAGGGGCCGATCTATGGCTACACCTTC. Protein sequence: CASSQEGPIYGYTF.

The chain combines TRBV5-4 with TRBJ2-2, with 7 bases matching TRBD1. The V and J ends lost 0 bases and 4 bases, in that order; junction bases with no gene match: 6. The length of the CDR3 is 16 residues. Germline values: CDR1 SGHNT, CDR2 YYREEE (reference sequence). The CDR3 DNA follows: TGTGCCAGCAGCTTGGAACAGGGGACGGTCACCGGGGAGCTGTTTTTT. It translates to CASSLEQGTVTGELFF. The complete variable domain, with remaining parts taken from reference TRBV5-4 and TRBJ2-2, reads ETGVTQSPTHLIKTRGQQVTLRCSSQSGHNTVSWYQQALGQGPQFIFQYYREEENGRGNFPPRFSGLQFPNYSSELNVNALELDDSALYLCASSLEQGTVTGELFFGEGSRLTVL.

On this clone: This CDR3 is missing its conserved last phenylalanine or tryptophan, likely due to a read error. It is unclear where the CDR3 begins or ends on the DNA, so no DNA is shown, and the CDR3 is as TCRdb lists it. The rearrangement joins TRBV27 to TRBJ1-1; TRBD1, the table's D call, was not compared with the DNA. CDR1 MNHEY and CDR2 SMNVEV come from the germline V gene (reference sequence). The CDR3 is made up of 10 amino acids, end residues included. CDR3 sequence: CASSLPIRQR.

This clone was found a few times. The CDR3: CASSFEEGIQYF. The CDR3 DNA is TGTGCCAGCAGTTTTGAGGAGGGCATTCAGTACTTC. The chain links TRBV7-9 to TRBJ2-4; maybe TRBD2 (6 bases). V lost 6 bases and J lost 9, with 12 bases in between. The CDR3 length is 12 residues. Germline V gives CDR1 SEHNR, CDR2 FQNEAQ (reference sequence).

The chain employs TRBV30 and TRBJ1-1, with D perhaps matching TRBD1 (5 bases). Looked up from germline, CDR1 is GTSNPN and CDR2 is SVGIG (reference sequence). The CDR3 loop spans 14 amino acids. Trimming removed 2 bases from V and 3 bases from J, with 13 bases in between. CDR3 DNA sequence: TGTGCCTGGAGTCCCCCAACAGGTGACACTGAAGCTTTCTTT. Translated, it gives CAWSPPTGDTEAFF.

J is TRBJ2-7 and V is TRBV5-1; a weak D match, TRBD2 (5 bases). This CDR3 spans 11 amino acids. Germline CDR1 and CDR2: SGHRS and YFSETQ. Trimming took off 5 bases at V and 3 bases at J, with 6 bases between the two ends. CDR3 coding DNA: TGCGCCAGCAGGGGAGACTACGAGCAGTACTTC. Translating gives CASRGDYEQYF.

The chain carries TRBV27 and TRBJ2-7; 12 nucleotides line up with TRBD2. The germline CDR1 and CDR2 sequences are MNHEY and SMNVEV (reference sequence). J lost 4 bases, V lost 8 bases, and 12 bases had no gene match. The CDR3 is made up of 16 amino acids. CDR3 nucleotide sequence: TGTGCCAGCGGACCTAGCGGGAGGGCCGGAATTTACGAGCAGTACTTC. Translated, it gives CASGPSGRAGIYEQYF.

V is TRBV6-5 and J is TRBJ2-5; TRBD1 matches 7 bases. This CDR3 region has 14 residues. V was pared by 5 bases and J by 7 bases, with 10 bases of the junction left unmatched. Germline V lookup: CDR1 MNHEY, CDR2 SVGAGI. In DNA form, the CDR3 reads TGTGCCAGCAGTCCTTCCGGGACAGAAGGGACCCAGTACTTC. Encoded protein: CASSPSGTEGTQYF.

Here the CDR3 reads CASDKAGTGLAGETYEQYF. The CDR3 DNA reads TGTGCCAGCGACAAAGCGGGTACTGGACTAGCGGGGGAAACCTACGAGCAGTACTTC. The chain couples TRBV7-9 to TRBJ2-7; 13 bases map to TRBD2. Germline V gene lookup returns CDR1 SEHNR and CDR2 FQNEAQ (reference sequence). J lost 2 bases, V lost 8 bases, and 18 bases had no gene match. The CDR3 is 19 residues long. Filled out from reference TRBV7-9 and TRBJ2-7, the complete variable domain reads DTGVSQNPRHKITKRGQNVTFRCDPISEHNRLYWYRQTLGQGPEFLTYFQNEAQLEKSRLLSDRFSAERPKGSFSTLEIQRTEQGDSAMYLCASDKAGTGLAGETYEQYFGPGTRLTVT.